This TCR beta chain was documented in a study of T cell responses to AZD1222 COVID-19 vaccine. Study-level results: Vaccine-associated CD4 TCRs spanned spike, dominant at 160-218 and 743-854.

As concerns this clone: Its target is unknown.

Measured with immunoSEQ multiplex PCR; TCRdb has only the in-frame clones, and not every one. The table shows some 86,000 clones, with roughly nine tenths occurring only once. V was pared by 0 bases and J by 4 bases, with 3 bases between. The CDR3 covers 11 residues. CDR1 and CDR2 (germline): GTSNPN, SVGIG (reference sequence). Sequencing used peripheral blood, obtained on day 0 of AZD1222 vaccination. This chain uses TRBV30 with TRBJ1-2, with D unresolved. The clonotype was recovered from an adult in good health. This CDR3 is CAWSVSYGYTF. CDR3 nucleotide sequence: TGTGCCTGGAGTGTCTCCTATGGCTACACCTTC.